This TCR beta chain was captured in a study of shared clonotypes between healthy human individuals. CDR1 SGHAT and CDR2 FQNNGV come from the germline V gene. V shed 0 bases and J shed 6 bases, with 14 bases lying between them. CDR3 size: 15 residues. Study-level findings and limits: Non-shared clonotypes displayed generation probabilities falling below those of clonotypes present in all four donors.

About this clone: The antigen is undetermined.

Clones were read by immunoSEQ multiplex PCR, and TCRdb kept only the in-frame ones, dropping some. The profile shows 2 million to 2.5 million clones, 80% to 95% of them singletons. Source material: naive CD4+ T cells from PBMCs. Indicated subset: CD45RA+ positively selected. V usage is TRBV11-2 and J usage is TRBJ2-5; no clear D. The receptor was isolated from a man in his late teens or twenties in good health. Some clones in this sample may be carry-over from other donors' samples. CDR3 residues: CASSLDRSVLQTQYF. The DNA of the CDR3 is TGTGCCAGCAGCTTAGATCGATCGGTCCTCCAGACCCAGTACTTC.